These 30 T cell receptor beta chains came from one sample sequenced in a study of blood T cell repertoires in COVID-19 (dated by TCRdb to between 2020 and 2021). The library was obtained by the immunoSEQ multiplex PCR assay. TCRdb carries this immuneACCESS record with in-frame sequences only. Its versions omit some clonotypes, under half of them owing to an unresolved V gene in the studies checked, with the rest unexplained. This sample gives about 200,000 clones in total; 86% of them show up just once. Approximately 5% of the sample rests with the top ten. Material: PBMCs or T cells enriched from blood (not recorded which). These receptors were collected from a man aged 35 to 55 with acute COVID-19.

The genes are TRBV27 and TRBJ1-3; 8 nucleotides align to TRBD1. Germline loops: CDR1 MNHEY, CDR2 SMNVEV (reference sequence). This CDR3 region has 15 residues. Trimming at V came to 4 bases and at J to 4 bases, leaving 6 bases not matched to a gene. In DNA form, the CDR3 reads TGTGCCAGCAGTTCCAGGGGGCTGCCCGGAAACACCATATATTTT. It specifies CASSSRGLPGNTIYF.

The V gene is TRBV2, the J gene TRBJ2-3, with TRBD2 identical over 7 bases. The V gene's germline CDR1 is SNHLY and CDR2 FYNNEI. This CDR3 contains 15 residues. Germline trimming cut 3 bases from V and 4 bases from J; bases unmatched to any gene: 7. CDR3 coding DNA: TGTGCCAGCAGTGACCCCAGCGGGGAGTCAGATACGCAGTATTTT. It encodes CASSDPSGESDTQYF. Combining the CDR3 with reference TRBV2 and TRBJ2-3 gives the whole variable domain EPEVTQTPSHQVTQMGQEVILRCVPISNHLYFYWYRQILGQKVEFLVSFYNNEISEKSEIFDDQFSVERPDGSNFTLKIRSTKLEDSAMYFCASSDPSGESDTQYFGPGTRLTVL.

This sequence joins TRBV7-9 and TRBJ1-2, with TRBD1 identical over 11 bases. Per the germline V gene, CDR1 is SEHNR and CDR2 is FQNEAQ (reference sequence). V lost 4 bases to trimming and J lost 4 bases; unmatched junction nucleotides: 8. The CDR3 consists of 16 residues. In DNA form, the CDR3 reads TGTGCCAGCAGCTCTTACCCGGGACAGGGGGGCTATGGCTACACCTTC. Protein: CASSSYPGQGGYGYTF.

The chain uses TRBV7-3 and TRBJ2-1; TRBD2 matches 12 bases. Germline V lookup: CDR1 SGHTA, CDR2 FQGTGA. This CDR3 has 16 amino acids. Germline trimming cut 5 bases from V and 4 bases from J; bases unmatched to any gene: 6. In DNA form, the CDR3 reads TGTGCCAGCAGCCCACGGACTAGCGGGGCGTACAATGAGCAGTTCTTC. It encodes CASSPRTSGAYNEQFF.

The CDR3 spells CAWSPTSGRTGVFPPQHF. CDR3 coding DNA: TGTGCCTGGAGCCCCACATCGGGCCGGACAGGGGTTTTTCCGCCCCAGCATTTT. The chain couples TRBV30 to TRBJ1-5, with 9 bases identical to TRBD1. CDR1 and CDR2 from the germline V gene are GTSNPN and SVGIG (reference sequence). The CDR3 consists of 18 residues. The J segment lost 9 bases and the V segment lost 3 bases, leaving 21 bases of the junction unmatched.

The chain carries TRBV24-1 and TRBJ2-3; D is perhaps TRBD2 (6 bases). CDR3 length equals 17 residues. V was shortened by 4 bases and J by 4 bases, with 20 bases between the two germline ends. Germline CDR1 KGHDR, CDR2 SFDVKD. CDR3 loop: CATSDSTEGPRPDTQYF. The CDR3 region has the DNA TGTGCCACCAGTGACTCGACGGAGGGGCCTCGGCCAGATACGCAGTATTTT.

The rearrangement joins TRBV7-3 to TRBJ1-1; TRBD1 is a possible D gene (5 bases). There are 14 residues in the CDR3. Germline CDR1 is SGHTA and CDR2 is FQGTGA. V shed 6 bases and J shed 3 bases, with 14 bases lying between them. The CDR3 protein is CASRKGAGDTEAFF. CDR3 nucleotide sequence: TGTGCCAGCAGGAAAGGGGCTGGGGACACTGAAGCTTTCTTT. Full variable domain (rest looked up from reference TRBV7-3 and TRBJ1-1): GAGVSQTPSNKVTEKGKYVELRCDPISGHTALYWYRQSLGQGPEFLIYFQGTGAADDSGLPNDRFFAVRPEGSVSTLKIQRTERGDSAVYLCASRKGAGDTEAFFGQGTRLTVV.

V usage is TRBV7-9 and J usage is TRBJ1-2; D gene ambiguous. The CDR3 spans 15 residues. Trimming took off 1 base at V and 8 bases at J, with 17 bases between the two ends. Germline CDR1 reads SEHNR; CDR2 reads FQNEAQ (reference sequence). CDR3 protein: CASSLVSGSDGGYTF. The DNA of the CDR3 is TGTGCCAGCAGCTTAGTTTCGGGTAGTGATGGCGGCTACACCTTC.

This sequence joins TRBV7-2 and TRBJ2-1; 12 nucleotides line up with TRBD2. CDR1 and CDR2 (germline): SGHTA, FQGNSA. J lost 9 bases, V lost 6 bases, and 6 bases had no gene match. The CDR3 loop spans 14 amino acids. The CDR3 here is CASRKTSGSIEQFF. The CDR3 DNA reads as TGTGCCAGCAGGAAGACTAGCGGGAGTATTGAGCAGTTCTTC.

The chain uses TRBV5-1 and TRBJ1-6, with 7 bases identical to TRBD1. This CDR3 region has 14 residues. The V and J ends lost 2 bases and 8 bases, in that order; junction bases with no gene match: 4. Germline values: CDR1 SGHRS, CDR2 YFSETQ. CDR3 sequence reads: CASSLGTADSPLHF. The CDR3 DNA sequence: TGCGCCAGCAGCTTAGGGACAGCAGATTCACCCCTCCACTTT.

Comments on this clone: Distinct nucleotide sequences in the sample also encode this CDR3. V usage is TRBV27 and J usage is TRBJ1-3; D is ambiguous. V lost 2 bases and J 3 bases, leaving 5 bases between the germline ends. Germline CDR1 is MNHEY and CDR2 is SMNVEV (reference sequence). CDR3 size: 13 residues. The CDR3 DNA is TGTGCCAGCAGTTTAAGCCGTGGAAACACCATATATTTT. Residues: CASSLSRGNTIYF.

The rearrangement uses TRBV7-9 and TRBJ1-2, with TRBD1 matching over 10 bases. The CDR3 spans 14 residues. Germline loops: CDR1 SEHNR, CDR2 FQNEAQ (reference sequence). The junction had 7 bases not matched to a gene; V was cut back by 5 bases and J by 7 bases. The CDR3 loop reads CASSGDRGFSGYTF. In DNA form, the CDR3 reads TGTGCCAGCAGCGGGGACAGGGGTTTTAGTGGCTACACCTTC.

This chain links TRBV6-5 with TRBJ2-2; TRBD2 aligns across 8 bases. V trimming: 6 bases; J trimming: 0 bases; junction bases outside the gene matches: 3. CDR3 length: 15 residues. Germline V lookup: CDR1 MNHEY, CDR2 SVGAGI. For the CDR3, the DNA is TGTGCCAGCAGGTATAGCGGGACGAACACCGGGGAGCTGTTTTTT. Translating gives CASRYSGTNTGELFF.

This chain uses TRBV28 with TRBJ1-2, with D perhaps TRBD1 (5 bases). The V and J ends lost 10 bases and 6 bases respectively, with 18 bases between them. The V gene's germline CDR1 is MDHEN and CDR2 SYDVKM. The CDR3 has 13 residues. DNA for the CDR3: TGTGCCACCCCCGACAGTCGGTTTCATGGCTACACCTTC. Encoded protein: CATPDSRFHGYTF.

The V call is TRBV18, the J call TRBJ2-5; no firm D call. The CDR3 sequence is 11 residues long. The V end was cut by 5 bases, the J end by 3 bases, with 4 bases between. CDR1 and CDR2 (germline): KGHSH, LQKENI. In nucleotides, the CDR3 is TGTGCCAGCTCAGACAAAGAGACCCAGTACTTC. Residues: CASSDKETQYF.

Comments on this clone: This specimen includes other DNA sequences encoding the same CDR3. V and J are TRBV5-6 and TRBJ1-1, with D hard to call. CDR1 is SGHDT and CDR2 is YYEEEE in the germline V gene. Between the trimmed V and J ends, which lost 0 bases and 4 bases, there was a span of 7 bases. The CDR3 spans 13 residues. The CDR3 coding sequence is TGTGCCAGCAGCTTGGGGGCGGGCACTGAAGCTTTCTTT. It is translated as CASSLGAGTEAFF.

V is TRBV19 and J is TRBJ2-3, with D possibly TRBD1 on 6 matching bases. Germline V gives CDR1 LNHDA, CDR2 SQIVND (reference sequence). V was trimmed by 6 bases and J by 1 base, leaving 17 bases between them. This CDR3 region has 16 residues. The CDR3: CASRAFGGLGTDTQYF. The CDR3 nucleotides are TGTGCCAGTAGGGCCTTTGGGGGCTTGGGCACAGATACGCAGTATTTT.

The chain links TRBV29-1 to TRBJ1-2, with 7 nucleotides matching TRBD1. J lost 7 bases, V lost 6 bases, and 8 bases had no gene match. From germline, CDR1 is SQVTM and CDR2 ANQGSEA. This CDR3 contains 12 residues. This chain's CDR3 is CSVYKGARGYTF. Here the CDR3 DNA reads TGCAGCGTCTATAAGGGGGCTCGTGGCTACACCTTC.

The CDR3, as DNA: TGTGCCAGCAGCTTAGATCAAGGACAGGAGAATGAAAAACTGTTTTTT. Protein: CASSLDQGQENEKLFF. The V call is TRBV11-2, the J call TRBJ1-4, with 7 bases matching TRBD1. The V gene's germline CDR1 is SGHAT and CDR2 FQNNGV. V was clipped by 0 bases and J by 5 bases; unmatched bases: 6. The CDR3 extends over 16 amino acids.

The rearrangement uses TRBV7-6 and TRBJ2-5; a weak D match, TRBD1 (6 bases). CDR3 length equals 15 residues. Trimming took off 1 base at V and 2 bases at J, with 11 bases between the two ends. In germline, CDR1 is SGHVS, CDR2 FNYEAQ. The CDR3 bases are TGTGCCAGCAGCTTAGGGGGGACAATTCAAGAGACCCAGTACTTC. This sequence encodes CASSLGGTIQETQYF.

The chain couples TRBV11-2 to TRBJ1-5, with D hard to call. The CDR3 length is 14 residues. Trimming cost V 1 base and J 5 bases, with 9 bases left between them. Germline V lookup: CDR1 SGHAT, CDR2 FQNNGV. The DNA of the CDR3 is TGTGCCAGCAGCTTAGTTGGCGGCGATCAGCCCCAGCATTTT. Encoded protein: CASSLVGGDQPQHF.

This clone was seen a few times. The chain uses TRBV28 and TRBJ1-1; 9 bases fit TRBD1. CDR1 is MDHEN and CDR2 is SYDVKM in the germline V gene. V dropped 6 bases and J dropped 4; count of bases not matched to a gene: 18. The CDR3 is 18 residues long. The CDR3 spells CASRYYGQGTPEITEAFF. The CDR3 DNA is TGTGCCAGCAGATACTATGGACAGGGGACCCCTGAGATCACTGAAGCTTTCTTT.

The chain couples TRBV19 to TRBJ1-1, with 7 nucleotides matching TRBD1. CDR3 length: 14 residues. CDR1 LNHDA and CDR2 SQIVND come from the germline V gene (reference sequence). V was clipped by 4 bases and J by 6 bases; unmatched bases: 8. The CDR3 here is CASSTQGEIAEAFF. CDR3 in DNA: TGTGCCAGTAGTACCCAGGGGGAGATCGCTGAAGCTTTCTTT.

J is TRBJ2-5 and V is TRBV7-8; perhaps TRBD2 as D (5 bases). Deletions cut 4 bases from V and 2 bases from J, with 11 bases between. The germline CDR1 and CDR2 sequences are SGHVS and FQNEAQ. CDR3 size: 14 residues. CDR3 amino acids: CASSYRRTQETQYF. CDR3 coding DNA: TGTGCCAGCAGCTACCGACGGACTCAAGAGACCCAGTACTTC.

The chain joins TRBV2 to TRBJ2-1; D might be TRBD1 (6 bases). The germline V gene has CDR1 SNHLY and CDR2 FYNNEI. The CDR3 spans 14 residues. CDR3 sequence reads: CAIQGSGSYNEQFF. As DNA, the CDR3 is TGTGCGATACAGGGATCGGGCTCCTACAATGAGCAGTTCTTC.

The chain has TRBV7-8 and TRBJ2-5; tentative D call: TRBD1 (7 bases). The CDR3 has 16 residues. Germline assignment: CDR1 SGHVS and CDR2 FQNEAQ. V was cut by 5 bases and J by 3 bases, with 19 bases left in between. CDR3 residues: CASSPRRTGGKETQYF. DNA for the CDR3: TGTGCCAGCAGCCCACGACGGACAGGCGGGAAAGAGACCCAGTACTTC.

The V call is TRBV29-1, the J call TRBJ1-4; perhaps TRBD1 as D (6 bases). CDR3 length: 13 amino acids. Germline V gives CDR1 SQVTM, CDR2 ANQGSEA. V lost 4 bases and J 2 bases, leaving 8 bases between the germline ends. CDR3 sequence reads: CSVGGQTNEKLFF. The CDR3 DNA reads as TGCAGCGTTGGGGGGCAGACTAATGAAAAACTGTTTTTT.

CDR3 bases: TGTGCCAGCAGTAAACAGGGGCAAGAGACCCAGTACTTC. Translating it yields CASSKQGQETQYF. The rearrangement links TRBV6-5 to TRBJ2-5, with 7 positions matching TRBD1. Germline V gene lookup returns CDR1 MNHEY and CDR2 SVGAGI. The CDR3 is 13 amino acids. V lost 5 bases, J lost 2 bases, and 2 bases stayed unmatched.

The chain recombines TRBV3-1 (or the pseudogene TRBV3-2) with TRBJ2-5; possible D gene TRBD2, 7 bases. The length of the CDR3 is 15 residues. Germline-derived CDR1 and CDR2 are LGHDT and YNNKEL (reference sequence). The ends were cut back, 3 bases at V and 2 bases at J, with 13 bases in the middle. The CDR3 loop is CASSHRRGLQETQYF. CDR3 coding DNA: TGTGCCAGCAGCCATAGGCGGGGGCTACAAGAGACCCAGTACTTC.

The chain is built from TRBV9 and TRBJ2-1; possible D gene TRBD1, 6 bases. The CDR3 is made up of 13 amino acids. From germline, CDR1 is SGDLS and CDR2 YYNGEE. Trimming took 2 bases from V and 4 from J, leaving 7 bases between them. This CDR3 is CASSVTGYNEQFF. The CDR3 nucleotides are TGTGCCAGCAGCGTTACAGGGTACAATGAGCAGTTCTTC.